A selection of T cell receptor beta chains follows, all from one sample in a study of blood T cell repertoires in COVID-19. Libraries were prepared by immunoSEQ multiplex PCR; TCRdb keeps only in-frame clonotypes and omits some of them. The sample holds 300,000 to 350,000 clones, around 87% seen once. The sample was peripheral blood. These receptors were taken from a woman in her 40s with COVID-19, enrolled during active disease. CDR3s include the opening cysteine and the closing phenylalanine or tryptophan. The D gene is left open where the match is weak. A row's size may be missing; if present it is once, few, many or a size class.

cdr3_nt cdr3_aa j_call v_call clone_size d_call
TGTGCCAGCAAAGAGTACCAAGAGACCCAGTACTTC CASKEYQETQYF TRBJ2-5 TRBV2 NA NA
TGCAGTGCTAGTCCCGATCAGCCCCAGCATTTT CSASPDQPQHF TRBJ1-5 TRBV20-1 NA NA
TGTGCCAGCAGCTTGGGGGACAGAGGAACCGGGGAGCTGTTTTTT CASSLGDRGTGELFF TRBJ2-2 TRBV5-5 NA TRBD1
TGCAGTGCTAGTCTCACAGGCTCGGGAGATACGCAGTATTTT CSASLTGSGDTQYF TRBJ2-3 TRBV20-1 NA NA
TGTGCCAGTAGTATGGGGGACAGGGCAAATTCACCCCTCCACTTT CASSMGDRANSPLHF TRBJ1-6 TRBV19 NA TRBD1
TGTGCCAGTAGCTTCGTCCACAAAGAGACCCAGTACTTC CASSFVHKETQYF TRBJ2-5 TRBV19 NA NA
TGTGCCAGCAGTGACGACTATCGGGATGCCCGATCCGGGAACACTGAAGCTTTCTTT CASSDDYRDARSGNTEAFF TRBJ1-1 TRBV9 NA NA
TGTGCCAGCAGCTCAGGGGACAGGGGGAGCTCTGGGGCCAACGTCCTGACTTTC CASSSGDRGSSGANVLTF TRBJ2-6 TRBV5-4 NA TRBD1
TGTGCCAGCAGCTTAGGCCGGAAGGGAGCGAACACTGAAGCTTTCTTT CASSLGRKGANTEAFF TRBJ1-1 TRBV7-6 NA NA
TGTGCCAGCAGTTCCCCGGGTCCCGGAAACACCATATATTTT CASSSPGPGNTIYF TRBJ1-3 TRBV28 once NA
TGTGCTAGCAGCTTAGCGGTGGGTGAGACAGGGGGCGTCGAGACCCAGTACTTC CASSLAVGETGGVETQYF TRBJ2-5 TRBV7-7 NA TRBD1
TGTGCCAGCTCAACTCAGGGCCTTTCGAACACTGAAGCTTTCTTT CASSTQGLSNTEAFF TRBJ1-1 TRBV18 NA NA
TGTGCCAGCAAAGCTCCCAGGATTGCCTGGACAGGGGGGTTTGAAAAACTGTTTTTT CASKAPRIAWTGGFEKLFF TRBJ1-4 TRBV7-9 NA TRBD1
TGTGCCAGCAGTTACCGACAGGACCAGCCCCAGCATTTT CASSYRQDQPQHF TRBJ1-5 TRBV6-5 once NA
TGCGCCAGCAGCTTGAACCCGGCAGGAGGAAACACCATATATTTT CASSLNPAGGNTIYF TRBJ1-3 TRBV5-1 NA NA
TGCACCAGCAATCAAAAGCGGGTTTTATACAATGAGCAGTTCTTC CTSNQKRVLYNEQFF TRBJ2-1 TRBV1 NA NA
TGTGCCAGCAACCGGGACAGGGTGGTGATGGTCGCTTTCTTT CASNRDRVVMVAFF TRBJ1-1 TRBV28 NA TRBD1
TGTGCCAGCAGCCAATCCACGGGTAACATTCAGTACTTC CASSQSTGNIQYF TRBJ2-4 TRBV16 NA NA
TGTGCCACCAGCAGAGATCTGGGACTCCGCACCGGGGAGCTGTTTTTT CATSRDLGLRTGELFF TRBJ2-2 TRBV15 few NA
TGTGCCAGCAGCTTAGGGACAGGGAAAGGGAAGCCCCAGCATTTT CASSLGTGKGKPQHF TRBJ1-5 TRBV7-9 NA TRBD1
TGCGCCAGCAGCTTGGAGTCCCGGAGATCCGGGGAGCTGTTTTTT CASSLESRRSGELFF TRBJ2-2 TRBV5-1 NA NA
TGTGCCAGGTCGTGGGAGCTCTACAATGAGCAGTTCTTC CARSWELYNEQFF TRBJ2-1 TRBV2 NA NA
TGTGCCATCCAGGGTGTGGGAAACACCATATATTTT CAIQGVGNTIYF TRBJ1-3 TRBV10-3 NA NA